One sample yielded the 18 T cell receptor beta chains listed below, sequenced in a study of siplizumab effects on memory and regulatory T cells (dated by TCRdb to between 2018 and 2020). Receptor libraries were prepared by the immunoSEQ multiplex PCR assay. As stored in TCRdb, this immuneACCESS dataset retains in-frame rearrangements with V and J assigned. A fraction of the clones does not appear; measured against another copy, unresolved V genes explain less than half of the discrepancy, and the remainder lacks a known reason. In this sample the table shows some 100,000 clones, roughly 96% of which occur a single time. The ten largest clones represent around 0.031% of the sample. What was sequenced was naive CD4+ T cells sorted from blood. This sample's cell subset or site label indicates: unstimulated naive T cells. The receptor source for this set is a human donor in good health.

The chain is built from TRBV2 and TRBJ1-1; D not certain. This CDR3 contains 14 residues. The ends were cut back, 2 bases at V and 0 bases at J, with 7 bases in the middle. Germline V gives CDR1 SNHLY, CDR2 FYNNEI. The CDR3 sequence is CASSEQDLNTEAFF. For the CDR3, the DNA is TGTGCCAGCAGTGAACAGGACCTGAACACTGAAGCTTTCTTT. Complete variable domain (other parts from reference TRBV2 and TRBJ1-1): EPEVTQTPSHQVTQMGQEVILRCVPISNHLYFYWYRQILGQKVEFLVSFYNNEISEKSEIFDDQFSVERPDGSNFTLKIRSTKLEDSAMYFCASSEQDLNTEAFFGQGTRLTVV.

CDR3 sequence (DNA): TGCGCCAGCAGCCAACCTGCCGGGACAGGGTATGAAAAACTGTTTTTT. It codes for CASSQPAGTGYEKLFF. This chain connects TRBV4-3 to TRBJ1-4, with TRBD1 matching over 9 bases. The CDR3 length is 16 residues. The trim removed 2 bases at V and 6 bases at J, leaving 7 bases unmatched. CDR1 and CDR2 from the germline V gene are LGHNA and YSLEER.

The chain combines TRBV4-2 with TRBJ1-5, with D perhaps matching TRBD1 (6 bases). With 1 base removed from V and 4 bases from J, the gap between germline ends came to 8 bases. CDR1 LGHNA and CDR2 YNFKEQ come from the germline V gene. The CDR3 length is 14 residues. The CDR3 sequence: CASSQGTDNQPQHF. CDR3 nucleotides: TGTGCCAGCAGCCAAGGGACAGATAATCAGCCCCAGCATTTT.

J is TRBJ1-3 and V is TRBV4-1; D gene ambiguous. The CDR3 loop spans 17 amino acids. Germline lookup yields CDR1 MGHRA and CDR2 YSYEKL. The V end was cut by 1 base, the J end by 3 bases, with 16 bases between. CDR3 protein: CASSQGSQAGRGNTIYF. The DNA for the CDR3 is TGCGCCAGCAGCCAAGGGTCCCAGGCTGGTCGTGGAAACACCATATATTTT.

The chain has TRBV4-1 and TRBJ2-3; D is unclear. This CDR3 is 15 amino acids long. V dropped 3 bases and J dropped 1 base, with 11 bases sitting between them. Germline V gene lookup returns CDR1 MGHRA and CDR2 YSYEKL. DNA for the CDR3: TGCGCCAGCAGCCAGTCATCCATGCGCACAGATACGCAGTATTTT. This codes for CASSQSSMRTDTQYF.

The chain is built from TRBV14 and TRBJ1-3; TRBD1 agrees at 8 bases. Germline CDR1 and CDR2: SGHDN and FVKESK. V trimming: 4 bases; J trimming: 9 bases; junction bases outside the gene matches: 8. This CDR3 contains 14 residues. The CDR3 is CASSPGTGGATIYF. CDR3 in DNA: TGTGCCAGCAGCCCTGGGACAGGAGGTGCCACCATATATTTT.

This chain uses TRBV5-6 with TRBJ2-7; TRBD1 aligns across 9 bases. The CDR3 extends over 16 amino acids. Germline assignment: CDR1 SGHDT and CDR2 YYEEEE. The trim removed 0 bases at V and 0 bases at J, leaving 4 bases unmatched. In nucleotides, the CDR3 is TGTGCCAGCAGCTTGGGGACAGGGGCCGGCTCCTACGAGCAGTACTTC. It specifies CASSLGTGAGSYEQYF.

This chain links TRBV2 with TRBJ2-4, with D perhaps TRBD1 or TRBD2 (6 bases each). Germline CDR1 SNHLY, CDR2 FYNNEI. The CDR3 is 15 amino acids. V was pared by 5 bases and J by 8 bases, with 19 bases between. CDR3 nucleotide sequence: TGTGCCAGCAGTAAAGGGGGACTCGGTCAGGACATTCAGTACTTC. Translated, it gives CASSKGGLGQDIQYF.

The chain links TRBV7-2 to TRBJ2-5, with 8 bases identical to TRBD2. Germline loops: CDR1 SGHTA, CDR2 FQGNSA. This CDR3 has 16 amino acids. The J segment lost 6 bases and the V segment lost 5 bases, leaving 14 bases of the junction unmatched. The CDR3 bases are TGTGCCAGCAGCCCTGGGTCAGCGGGGGTTAGAAAGACCCAGTACTTC. Protein: CASSPGSAGVRKTQYF.

This rearrangement joins TRBV4-1 to TRBJ2-3; 14 positions match TRBD2. V lost 3 bases and J lost 7; bases outside the gene matches: 6. The CDR3 has 16 amino acids. Germline V gene data show CDR1 as MGHRA and CDR2 as YSYEKL. CDR3 amino acids: CASSQPGLAGGNTQYF. Here the CDR3 DNA reads TGCGCCAGCAGCCAGCCCGGACTAGCGGGGGGCAATACGCAGTATTTT.

The V call is TRBV6-6, the J call TRBJ2-1, with TRBD1 identical over 7 bases. Germline loops: CDR1 MNHNY, CDR2 SVGAGI (reference sequence). The CDR3 contains 16 residues. V shed 2 bases, J shed 4 bases, and the junction held 8 bases outside the gene matches. The CDR3 bases are TGTGCCAGCAGTTACGAGGCAGGGGGAATTTACAATGAGCAGTTCTTC. Its translation is CASSYEAGGIYNEQFF.

The chain is built from TRBV28 and TRBJ2-3, with 8 bases that match TRBD2. CDR1 is MDHEN, CDR2 SYDVKM, per germline. The CDR3 spans 17 residues. The trim removed 3 bases at V and 5 bases at J, leaving 13 bases unmatched. The chain's CDR3 is CASSLGSGGEKGDTQYF. The CDR3 region has the DNA TGTGCCAGCAGTTTGGGGAGCGGGGGCGAAAAAGGAGATACGCAGTATTTT.

This clone showed up just once. The chain carries TRBV11-2 and TRBJ2-3, with a possible D match to TRBD2 (6 bases). V was trimmed by 5 bases and J by 6 bases, leaving 9 bases between them. Germline V gene sequence: CDR1 SGHAT, CDR2 FQNNGV. The CDR3 covers 12 residues. The CDR3 coding sequence is TGTGCCAGCAGCCGCGGAGGGGATACGCAGTATTTT. Translation gives CASSRGGDTQYF. Full variable domain (missing parts from reference TRBV11-2 and TRBJ2-3): EAGVAQSPRYKIIEKRQSVAFWCNPISGHATLYWYQQILGQGPKLLIQFQNNGVVDDSQLPKDRFSAERLKGVDSTLKIQPAKLEDSAVYLCASSRGGDTQYFGPGTRLTVL.

The chain carries TRBV6-5 and TRBJ1-3; no clear D. Per the germline V gene, CDR1 is MNHEY and CDR2 is SVGAGI. Trimming stripped 1 base from V and 4 bases from J, with 11 bases between. The CDR3 totals 15 residues. This CDR3 is CASSYLRSGGNTIYF. DNA for the CDR3: TGTGCCAGCAGTTACTTAAGAAGTGGGGGAAACACCATATATTTT.

The chain combines TRBV5-1 with TRBJ1-2; the D is unclear. The CDR3 sequence is 13 residues long. Germline V CDR1 and CDR2: SGHRS, YFSETQ. V shed 5 bases and J shed 3 bases, with 11 bases lying between them. The CDR3 nucleotides are TGCGCCAGCAGATCTGACACGTACTATGGCTACACCTTC. Protein: CASRSDTYYGYTF.

This chain uses TRBV7-2 with TRBJ1-4, with 8 bases lining up with TRBD1. From germline, CDR1 is SGHTA and CDR2 FQGNSA. The CDR3 sequence is 14 residues long. Unmatched junction bases numbered 6, after V lost 5 bases and J lost 7 bases. The DNA of the CDR3 is TGTGCCAGCAGCGTTACAGGGGGGGGTGAAAAACTGTTTTTT. Amino acid sequence: CASSVTGGGEKLFF.

The chain uses TRBV5-1 and TRBJ2-5; TRBD2 is a possible D gene (6 bases). The CDR3 consists of 13 residues. The germline V gene encodes CDR1 SGHRS and CDR2 YFSETQ. V lost 2 bases and J lost 4, with 9 bases in between. In DNA form, the CDR3 reads TGCGCCAGCAGCTTAGGGACTGTAGAGACCCAGTACTTC. Protein sequence: CASSLGTVETQYF.

The CDR3 nucleotides read TGTGCCACCAGCAGGGACAGGGGAGTCAAGGACTCTGGAAACACCATATATTTT. Its translation is CATSRDRGVKDSGNTIYF. The chain is built from TRBV15 and TRBJ1-3; 9 bases agree with TRBD1. V dropped 3 bases and J dropped 0; count of bases not matched to a gene: 9. From germline, CDR1 is LNHNV and CDR2 YYDKDF (reference sequence). This CDR3 region has 18 residues.